This T cell receptor beta chain is from a study of blood T cells in healthy people across ages. A J-beta primer mix and a sample-barcoded 5' primer were used in a second PCR of about 6 to 12 cycles. TCRdb re-called the 5' RACE reads through MiXCR, storing one row per CDR3 protein. The profile shows fewer than 800,000 distinct CDR3 sequences, more than 20% of them singletons. There are 15 residues in the CDR3. Germline lookup yields CDR1 MGHDK and CDR2 SYGVNS. As concerns this clonotype: The antigen is unknown.

Whole-study results and caveats: Per-million-T-cell TCR beta diversity fell roughly linearly with age.

The chain couples TRBV25-1 to TRBJ2-1; D gene uncertain. The closer fit of TRBJ2-5 to the DNA end suggests the J call may be wrong. Material for sequencing was blood. The clonotype comes from a man aged 65 to 85 in good health. CDR3 bases: TGTGCCAGCAGTGAATATGGCGTGGGGTGGGAGACCCAGTACTTC. It yields the protein CASSEYGVGWETQYF.